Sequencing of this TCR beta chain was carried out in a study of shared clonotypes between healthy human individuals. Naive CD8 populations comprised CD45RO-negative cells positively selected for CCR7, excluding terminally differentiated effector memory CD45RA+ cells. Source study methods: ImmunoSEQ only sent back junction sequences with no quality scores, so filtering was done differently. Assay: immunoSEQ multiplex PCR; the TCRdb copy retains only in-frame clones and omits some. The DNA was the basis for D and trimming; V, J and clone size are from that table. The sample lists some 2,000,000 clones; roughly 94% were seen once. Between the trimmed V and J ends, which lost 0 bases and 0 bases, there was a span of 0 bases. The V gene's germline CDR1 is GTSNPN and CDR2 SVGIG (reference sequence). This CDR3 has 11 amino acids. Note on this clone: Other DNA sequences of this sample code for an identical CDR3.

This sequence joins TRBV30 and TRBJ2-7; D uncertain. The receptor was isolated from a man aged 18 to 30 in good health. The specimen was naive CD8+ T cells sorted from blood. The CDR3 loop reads CAWSVSYEQYF. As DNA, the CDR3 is TGTGCCTGGAGTGTCTCCTACGAGCAGTACTTC. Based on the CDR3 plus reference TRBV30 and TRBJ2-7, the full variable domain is SQTIHQWPATLVQPVGSPLSLECTVEGTSNPNLYWYRQAAGRGLQLLFYSVGIGQISSEVPQNLSASRPQDRQFILSSKKLLLSDSGFYLCAWSVSYEQYFGPGTRLTVT.